The source of this T cell receptor beta chain is a study of technical replicates of blood from several donors. The CDR3 has 14 amino acids. The V end lost 1 base, the J end lost 4 bases, and 10 bases lay between the germline ends. Per the germline V gene, CDR1 is SGHDN and CDR2 is FVKESK. TCRdb's table, derived via immunoSEQ multiplex PCR, lists solely in-frame clones and lacks some. The profile shows 75,000 to 85,000 clones, almost 96% of them singletons. This TCR was sampled from a human donor in good health. This chain uses TRBV14 with TRBJ1-2; D unresolved. The sample taken for sequencing was T cells isolated from PBMCs. CDR3 nucleotides: TGTGCCAGCAGCCAAGTCGGGTCTTCCTATGGCTACACCTTC. Amino acids: CASSQVGSSYGYTF. The whole variable domain, remainder taken from reference TRBV14 and TRBJ1-2, is EAGVTQFPSHSVIEKGQTVTLRCDPISGHDNLYWYRRVMGKEIKFLLHFVKESKQDESGMPNNRFLAERTGGTYSTLKVQPAELEDSGVYFCASSQVGSSYGYTFGSGTRLTVV.